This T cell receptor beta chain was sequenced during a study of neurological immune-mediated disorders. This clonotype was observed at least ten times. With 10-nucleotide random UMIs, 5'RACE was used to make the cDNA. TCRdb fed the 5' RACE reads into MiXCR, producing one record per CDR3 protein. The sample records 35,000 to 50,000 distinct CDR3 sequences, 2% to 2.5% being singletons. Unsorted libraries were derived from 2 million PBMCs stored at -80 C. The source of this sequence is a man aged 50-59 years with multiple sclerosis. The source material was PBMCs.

CDR3 residues: CASSSRLAKNIQYF. The CDR3 region has the DNA TGTGCCAGCAGCTCTCGGTTGGCCAAAAACATTCAGTACTTC. The chain uses TRBV11-2 and TRBJ2-4; D ambiguous. V was trimmed by 4 bases and J by 1 base, leaving 8 bases between them. Looked up from germline, CDR1 is SGHAT and CDR2 is FQNNGV. The CDR3 runs to 14 residues.